The clone carrying this T cell receptor (beta chain) turned up a few times. TCRdb re-derived calls from the 5' RACE reads in MiXCR, one entry per CDR3 protein. The sample lists 650,000 to 750,000 distinct CDR3 sequences, about 20% seen once, with approximately 4.3% in the top ten. This entry belongs to a study of identical twins. Trimming cost V 4 bases and J 8 bases; bases outside gene matches: 10. Germline CDR1 SGHTA, CDR2 FQGNSA. This CDR3 is 15 amino acids long. The sample also formed part of further work on T cells expressing NK-cell markers.

Sequencing was carried out using PBMCs. The rearrangement uses TRBV7-2 and TRBJ2-1; 8 nucleotides line up with TRBD1. The sequence derives from a young woman in good health. The CDR3 is CASSSGPGGYYEQFF. For the CDR3, the DNA is TGTGCCAGCAGCTCCGGGCCAGGGGGCTATTATGAGCAGTTCTTC.